The 4 T cell receptor beta chains listed next were all sequenced from one sample in a study of T cells after yellow fever vaccination. TCRdb processed the 5' RACE reads anew with MiXCR; each CDR3 protein has one entry. The data show fewer than 500,000 distinct CDR3 sequences, over 15% seen once. Here the sequenced sample was PBMCs, taken before the yellow fever booster vaccination. All receptors come from a man between 18 and 29 years old who received the YFV17D yellow fever vaccine.

This clonotype was observed a handful of times. The J gene is TRBJ2-7, the V gene TRBV27; perhaps TRBD1 as D (5 bases). Per the germline V gene, CDR1 is MNHEY and CDR2 is SMNVEV (reference sequence). This CDR3 spans 13 amino acids. Deletions cut 4 bases from V and 1 base from J, with 8 bases between. The CDR3 is CASSWGLSYEQYV. CDR3 nucleotides: TGTGCCAGCAGTTGGGGCCTGTCCTACGAGCAGTACGTC.

The V call is TRBV24-1, the J call TRBJ2-1; TRBD1 might be the D (5 bases). CDR1 and CDR2 (germline): KGHDR, SFDVKD. The CDR3 is 14 residues long. With 4 bases removed from V and 2 bases from J, the gap between germline ends came to 8 bases. The CDR3 is CATSDAGTYNEQFF. The DNA for the CDR3 is TGTGCCACCAGTGACGCAGGGACCTACAATGAGCAGTTCTTC.

This clonotype has only a few counts. The chain is built from TRBV6-6 and TRBJ2-2; D is uncertain. Germline V gene lookup returns CDR1 MNHNY and CDR2 SVGAGI (reference sequence). V was shortened by 0 bases and J by 1 base, with 9 bases between the two germline ends. There are 16 residues in the CDR3. In DNA, the CDR3 is TGTGCCAGCAGTTACTCCGACACGAAGAACACCGGGGAGCTGTTTTTT. It codes for CASSYSDTKNTGELFF.

The chain joins TRBV15 to TRBJ1-1, with D hard to call. Germline V lookup: CDR1 LNHNV, CDR2 YYDKDF (reference sequence). V was pared by 4 bases and J by 2 bases, with 8 bases between. The CDR3 totals 13 residues. The CDR3 sequence is CATSTRTNTEAFF. DNA of the CDR3: TGTGCCACCAGCACCCGGACTAACACTGAAGCTTTCTTT.